This entry describes one T cell receptor beta chain. The antigen remains undetermined. These data belong to a study of T-cell memory formation after mild COVID-19. Study-level points and caveats: Shrinking CD4+ clones resided mostly in CM and EM, and CD8+ ones in EMRA. Detection of some responders pre-infection suggested pre-existing cross-reactive memory T cells participated. Clones that got smaller from day 15 to 85 had even CD4/CD8, while clones growing later tipped toward CD4+.

With 0 bases removed from V and 7 bases from J, the gap between germline ends came to 10 bases. Germline CDR1 and CDR2: LGHDT and YNNKEL (reference sequence). The CDR3 length is 14 residues. 5'RACE with constant-segment primers yielded barcoded, UMI-tagged TCR alpha and TCR beta cDNA libraries. MiXCR, applied by TCRdb to the 5' RACE reads, yields one record per CDR3 protein. The sample gives almost 550,000 distinct CDR3 sequences, about a fifth of which show up once; approximately 12% is in the top ten. Sample: PBMCs or a T cell subset sorted from them (not recorded which). The TCR sequence derives from an adult woman who had mild COVID-19 (a few samples of this study predate the infection). Cell type and time point are not known. The chain links TRBV3-1 to TRBJ2-1, with D uncertain. For the CDR3, the DNA is TGTGCCAGCAGCCAAGATTTAAGTGGAAATGAGCAGTTCTTC. Amino acid sequence: CASSQDLSGNEQFF.